This T cell receptor beta chain was identified during a study of beta chain features in type 1 diabetes. Points on this clone: No antigen is known for it.

Whole-study findings and limits: There were fewer insertions and more deletions at the VDJ junctions of type 1 diabetes patients. In all four CD4+ subsets, TCRB CDR3 length was significantly, moderately reduced in type 1 diabetes.

The study reverse transcribed the entire isolated RNA, so it sequenced expressed TCRB transcripts. Data came from immunoSEQ multiplex PCR; TCRdb stores just in-frame clones and leaves some out. Found here are around 70,000 clones, about 48% of them singletons; the top ten hold roughly 0.65%. CDR1 is SGDLS, CDR2 YYNGEE, per germline. This CDR3 spans 13 amino acids. The V gene lost 3 bases and the J gene lost 8 bases, with 14 bases spanning the gap. Material: central memory CD4+ T cells from blood. The receptor comes from a man aged 25-45 years with type 1 diabetes. The V call is TRBV9, the J call TRBJ1-2, with D perhaps TRBD1 (6 bases). The CDR3: CASSARQTGGYTF. The CDR3, as DNA: TGTGCCAGCAGCGCTAGACAGACAGGCGGCTACACCTTC.